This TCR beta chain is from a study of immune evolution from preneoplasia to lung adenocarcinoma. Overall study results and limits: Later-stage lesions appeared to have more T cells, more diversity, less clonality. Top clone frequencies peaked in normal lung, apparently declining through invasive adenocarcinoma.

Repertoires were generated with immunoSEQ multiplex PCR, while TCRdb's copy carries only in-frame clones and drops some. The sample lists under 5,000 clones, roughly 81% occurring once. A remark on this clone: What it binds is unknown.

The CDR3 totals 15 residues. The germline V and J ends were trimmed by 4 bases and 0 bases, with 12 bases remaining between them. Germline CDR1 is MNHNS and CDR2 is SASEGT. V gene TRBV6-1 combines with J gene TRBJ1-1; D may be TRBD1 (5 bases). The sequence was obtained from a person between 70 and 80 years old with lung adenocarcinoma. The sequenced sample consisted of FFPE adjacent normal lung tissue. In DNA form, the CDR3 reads TGTGCCAGCAGTGTTGGGGGGTTCATGAACACTGAAGCTTTCTTT. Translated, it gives CASSVGGFMNTEAFF.